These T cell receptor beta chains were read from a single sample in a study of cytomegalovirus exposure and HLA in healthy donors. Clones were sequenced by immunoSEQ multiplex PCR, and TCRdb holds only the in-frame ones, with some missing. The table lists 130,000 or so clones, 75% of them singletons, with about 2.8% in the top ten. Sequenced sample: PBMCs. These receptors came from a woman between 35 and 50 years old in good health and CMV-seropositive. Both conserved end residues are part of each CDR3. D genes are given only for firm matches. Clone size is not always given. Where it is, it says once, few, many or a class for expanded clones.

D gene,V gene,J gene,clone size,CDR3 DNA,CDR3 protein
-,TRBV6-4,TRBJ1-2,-,TGTGCCAGCAGTGAAGTTCCAGGGTATGGCTACACCTTC,CASSEVPGYGYTF
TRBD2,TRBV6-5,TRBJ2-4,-,TGTGCCAGCAGTATCGGGGGGATAGCCAAAAACATTCAGTACTTC,CASSIGGIAKNIQYF
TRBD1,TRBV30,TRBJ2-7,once,TGTGCCCGCCGGGACAGTCCCTACGAGCAGTACTTC,CARRDSPYEQYF
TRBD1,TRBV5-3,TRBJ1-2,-,TGTGCCAGAAGCTCCAGACAGGGGGAGGGAGCTAACTATGGCTACACCTTC,CARSSRQGEGANYGYTF
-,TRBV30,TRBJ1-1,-,TGTGCCTGGAGTGTACAGGGACACACTGAAGCTTTCTTT,CAWSVQGHTEAFF
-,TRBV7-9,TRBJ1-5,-,TGTGCCAGCAGCGACTCGGGGGGTAGCAATCAGCCCCAGCATTTT,CASSDSGGSNQPQHF
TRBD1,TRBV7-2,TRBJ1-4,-,TGTGCCAGCAGCTTCGGACAGGATAGAAAACTGTTTTTT,CASSFGQDRKLFF
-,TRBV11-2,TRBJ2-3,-,TGTGCCAGCAGCTTAGAGGGACACCACACAGATACGCAGTATTTT,CASSLEGHHTDTQYF
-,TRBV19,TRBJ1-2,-,TGTGCCAGTAGTATAGATCTTCCGGGGTCTACCTATGGCTACACCTTC,CASSIDLPGSTYGYTF
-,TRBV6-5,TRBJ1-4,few,TGTGCCAGCAGTTACTCGGGCGAAAAACTGTTTTTT,CASSYSGEKLFF
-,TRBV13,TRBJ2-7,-,TGTGCCAGCAGCCTCTGGGACTCCGGGGACGAGCAGTACTTC,CASSLWDSGDEQYF
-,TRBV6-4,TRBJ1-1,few,TGTGCCAGCAGTGACTCGACGGCAGGGTCGACTGAAGCTTTCTTT,CASSDSTAGSTEAFF
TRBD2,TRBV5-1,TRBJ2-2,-,TGCGCCAGCGGGTCCCCTAGCGGGAGGGCCACCGGGGAGCTGTTTTTT,CASGSPSGRATGELFF
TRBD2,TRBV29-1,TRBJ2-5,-,TGCAGCGCCGTAGCGGGGGGAGAGACCCAGTACTTC,CSAVAGGETQYF
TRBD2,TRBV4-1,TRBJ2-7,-,TGCGCCAGCAGCCAAGTTGGACTAGCTTCCGACGAGCAGTACTTC,CASSQVGLASDEQYF
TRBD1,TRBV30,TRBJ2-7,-,TGTGCCTGGAGTACAGGGACAGGAGACTACGAGCAGTACTTC,CAWSTGTGDYEQYF
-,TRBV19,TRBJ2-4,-,TGTGCCAGTAAAGGGGATGCCAAAAACATTCAGTACTTC,CASKGDAKNIQYF
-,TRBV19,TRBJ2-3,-,TGTGCCAGTAGTATGGTATGGGGGGAAGCAGATACGCAGTATTTT,CASSMVWGEADTQYF
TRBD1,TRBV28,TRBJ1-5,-,TGTGCCAGCAGATACACAGGGGTCCCAAATAATCAGCCCCAGCATTTT,CASRYTGVPNNQPQHF
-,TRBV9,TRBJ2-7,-,TGTGCCAGCAGCCGGGACAACTCCTACGAGCAGTACTTC,CASSRDNSYEQYF
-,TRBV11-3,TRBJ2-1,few,TGTGCCAGCAGCTTAGAACAGGGTGGTTCCACCTCCTACAATGAGCAGTTCTTC,CASSLEQGGSTSYNEQFF
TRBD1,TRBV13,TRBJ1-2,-,TGTGCCAGCAGCCTGACAGGGAAATACGCCTACACCTTC,CASSLTGKYAYTF
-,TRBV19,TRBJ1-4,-,TGTGCCAGTAGTGGGAGCCGGGTTGGGGAACTGTTTTTT,CASSGSRVGELFF
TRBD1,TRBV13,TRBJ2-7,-,TGTGCCAGCAGCGTCCGGGACAGGGCCTACGAGCAGTACTTC,CASSVRDRAYEQYF
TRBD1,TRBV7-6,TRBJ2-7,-,TGTGCCAGCAGCCAACGGGACAGCCCCTACGAGCAGTACTTC,CASSQRDSPYEQYF
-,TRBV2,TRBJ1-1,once,TGTGCCAGCAGTGGACAGATGAACACTGAAGCTTTCTTT,CASSGQMNTEAFF
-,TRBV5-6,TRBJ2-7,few,TGTGCCAGCAGCGATATAGACGAGCAGTACTTC,CASSDIDEQYF
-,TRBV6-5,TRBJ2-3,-,TGTGCCAGCAGTCAGGACAGAACCACAGATACGCAGTATTTT,CASSQDRTTDTQYF
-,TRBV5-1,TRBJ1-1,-,TGCGCCAGCAGCTTGGCAGGTGGGGCCCGAGCCTACACTGAAGCTTTCTTT,CASSLAGGARAYTEAFF
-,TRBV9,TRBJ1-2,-,TGTGCCAGCAGCGCCCAAGCGGGGGGACTTGGCTACACCTTC,CASSAQAGGLGYTF
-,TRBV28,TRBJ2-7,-,TGTGCCAGCAGGCGGGGGCAGACCTACGAGCAGTACTTC,CASRRGQTYEQYF
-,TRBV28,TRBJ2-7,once,TGTGCCAGCAGTTACCGACGACAGCCCTACGAGCAGTACTTC,CASSYRRQPYEQYF
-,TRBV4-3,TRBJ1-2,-,TGCGCCAGCAGCCAGGCTCAAAGGGGTAGTGGCTACACCTTC,CASSQAQRGSGYTF
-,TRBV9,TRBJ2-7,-,TGTGCCAGCAGCGTAGTGTCTGCCGGGGGCGAGCAGTACTTC,CASSVVSAGGEQYF
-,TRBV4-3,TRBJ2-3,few,TGCGCCAGCAGCCCCCGGCCAGCTAGTATTTTCACAGATACGCAGTATTTT,CASSPRPASIFTDTQYF
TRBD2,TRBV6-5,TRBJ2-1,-,TGTGCCAGCCTGAGCGGGAGTCTTAACAATGAGCAGTTCTTC,CASLSGSLNNEQFF
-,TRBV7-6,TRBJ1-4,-,TGTGCCAGCAGCTTAGGCAGGGTAGGAACCACAACTAATGAAAAACTGTTTTTT,CASSLGRVGTTTNEKLFF
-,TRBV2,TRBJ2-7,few,TGTGCCAGTGCGCGGGACTGGTCCCACGAGCAGTACTTC,CASARDWSHEQYF
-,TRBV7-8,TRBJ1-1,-,TGTGCCAGCAGCCCCAGCGAGCGTGAAGCTTTCTTT,CASSPSEREAFF
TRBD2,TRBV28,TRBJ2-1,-,TGTGCCAGCAGATTAGCGGGAGGGTACAATGAGCAGTTCTTC,CASRLAGGYNEQFF
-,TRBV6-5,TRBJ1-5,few,TGTGCCAGCAGTACAGGGAGAAGTCAGCCCCAGCATTTT,CASSTGRSQPQHF
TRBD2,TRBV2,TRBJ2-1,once,TGTGCCAGCAGGCGGGTCTTAGCGGGGGGCCGTCACTCTAATGAGCAGTTCTTC,CASRRVLAGGRHSNEQFF
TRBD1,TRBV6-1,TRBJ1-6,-,TGTGCCAGCAGTGGGGGAAAAGGGGGCTTGAATTCACCCCTCCACTTT,CASSGGKGGLNSPLHF
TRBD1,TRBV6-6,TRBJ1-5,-,TGTGCCACCACCGGGACAGCACGGAATCAGCCCCAGCATTTT,CATTGTARNQPQHF